This T cell receptor beta chain emerged from a study of T cell repertoires in cytomegalovirus infection. At the level of the study: Through public TCR beta signatures, both CMV infection and matching HLA type were indicated.

TCRdb reanalysed the reads using MiXCR and keeps one entry per CDR3 protein. Of more than 400,000 distinct CDR3 sequences detected, about a quarter appear once; the ten largest clones hold over 10%. Germline V gives CDR1 SGHTA, CDR2 FQGNSA. The CDR3 loop spans 17 amino acids. V was pared by 1 base and J by 2 bases, with 18 bases between. This clonotype has at least ten counts. Its antigen is still unknown. Points from the study as a whole: Cumulative public TCR beta family frequency identified CMV carriers with the relevant HLA. In two of eight donors, the top clonotype was HLA-C-restricted CMV-specific.

The gene calls are TRBV7-2 and TRBJ2-7; no reliable D call. Sequenced input: PBMCs. This TCR derives from a human donor in good health (CMV status not recorded). Some clones in this sample may be carry-over from other donors' samples. The CDR3 spells CASSLVGAGFAPYEQYF. CDR3 sequence (DNA): TGTGCCAGCAGCTTAGTTGGCGCAGGATTCGCCCCCTACGAGCAGTACTTC.